These 15 T cell receptor beta chains originate from one sample sequenced in a study of blood T cell repertoires in COVID-19. The protocol was immunoSEQ multiplex PCR, while the TCRdb copy is restricted to in-frame clones and leaves out a portion. The top ten hold 2.5% to 4% of the sample, which has about 160,000 clones, around 84% seen once. Sequencing input: peripheral blood. These receptors came from a human donor with acute or convalescent COVID-19. The donor label of this sample is uncertain.

The chain recombines TRBV5-6 with TRBJ2-7; possibly TRBD2 for D (6 bases). This CDR3 comprises 15 residues. The germline V and J ends were trimmed by 2 bases and 3 bases, with 15 bases remaining between them. Germline CDR1 and CDR2: SGHDT and YYEEEE. CDR3 nucleotides: TGTGCCAGCAGCTTTTTCGGGAGTATACTCTACGAGCAGTACTTC. The encoded protein is CASSFFGSILYEQYF.

The V gene is TRBV30, the J gene TRBJ1-3, with D unclear. V was pared by 1 base and J by 0 bases, with 10 bases between. Germline CDR1 is GTSNPN and CDR2 is SVGIG (reference sequence). The CDR3 consists of 15 residues. The DNA of the CDR3 is TGTGCCTGGAGTGCCACAGTGATCTCTGGAAACACCATATATTTT. Residues: CAWSATVISGNTIYF. The variable domain in full, completed from reference TRBV30 and TRBJ1-3, reads SQTIHQWPATLVQPVGSPLSLECTVEGTSNPNLYWYRQAAGRGLQLLFYSVGIGQISSEVPQNLSASRPQDRQFILSSKKLLLSDSGFYLCAWSATVISGNTIYFGEGSWLTVV.

This rearrangement joins TRBV28 to TRBJ1-2; D remains unclear. Germline CDR1 MDHEN, CDR2 SYDVKM. V lost 4 bases and J lost 4, with 10 bases in between. CDR3 length: 13 residues. In DNA form, the CDR3 reads TGTGCCAGCAGTTCACGGGGAGTCTATGGCTACACCTTC. Amino acid sequence: CASSSRGVYGYTF.

The V call is TRBV19, the J call TRBJ1-2; possibly TRBD1 for D (5 bases). V was shortened by 7 bases and J by 0 bases, with 18 bases between the two germline ends. Germline loops: CDR1 LNHDA, CDR2 SQIVND (reference sequence). This CDR3 has 16 residues. The CDR3 DNA is TGTGCCAGTACCAACGGGGGTCAAGGGCCTAACTATGGCTACACCTTC. Residues: CASTNGGQGPNYGYTF.

The chain uses TRBV11-3 and TRBJ1-6; 9 nucleotides agree with TRBD1. Per the germline V gene, CDR1 is SGHNT and CDR2 is YENEEA. The CDR3 is 16 residues long. Trimming at V came to 5 bases and at J to 4 bases, leaving 6 bases not matched to a gene. The CDR3 is CASSPDRGEYNSPLHF. The CDR3, as DNA: TGTGCCAGCAGCCCGGACAGGGGAGAGTATAATTCACCCCTCCACTTT.

The chain uses TRBV28 and TRBJ2-5; 8 bases align to TRBD1. V lost 5 bases to trimming and J lost 7 bases; unmatched junction nucleotides: 15. Germline CDR1 MDHEN, CDR2 SYDVKM. CDR3 size: 16 residues. CDR3 DNA: TGTGCCAGCAGTCTCCCGACAGGGGCGGGTCCTGGGACCCAGTACTTC. This sequence encodes CASSLPTGAGPGTQYF.

The chain links TRBV7-3 to TRBJ2-7; 10 bases are shared with TRBD1. The germline CDR1 and CDR2 sequences are SGHTA and FQGTGA. The V segment lost 2 bases and the J segment 2 bases; nucleotides outside the gene matches: 3. The CDR3 is made up of 15 amino acids. CDR3 amino acids: CASSLAGTGAYEQYF. The CDR3, as DNA: TGTGCCAGCAGCTTAGCCGGGACAGGGGCCTACGAGCAGTACTTC. The whole variable domain, remainder taken from reference TRBV7-3 and TRBJ2-7, is GAGVSQTPSNKVTEKGKYVELRCDPISGHTALYWYRQSLGQGPEFLIYFQGTGAADDSGLPNDRFFAVRPEGSVSTLKIQRTERGDSAVYLCASSLAGTGAYEQYFGPGTRLTVT.

The rearrangement links TRBV3-1 (or the pseudogene TRBV3-2) to TRBJ2-2, with TRBD1 matching over 10 bases. CDR1 and CDR2 (germline): LGHDT, YNNKEL (reference sequence). The length of the CDR3 is 15 residues. With V trimmed by 1 base and J by 5 bases, 1 base remained unmatched. The CDR3 region is CASSQGQGATGELFF. In DNA, the CDR3 is TGTGCCAGCAGCCAAGGACAGGGGGCGACCGGGGAGCTGTTTTTT.

This chain connects TRBV19 to TRBJ2-6; D may be TRBD2 (6 bases). This CDR3 contains 14 residues. V was shortened by 10 bases and J by 2 bases, with 12 bases between the two germline ends. Germline CDR1 and CDR2: LNHDA and SQIVND (reference sequence). The CDR3 is CATGAGTGANVLTF. DNA of the CDR3: TGTGCCACCGGCGCGGGGACTGGGGCCAACGTCCTGACTTTC.

This clone was detected only once. The chain couples TRBV29-1 to TRBJ1-2, with D maybe TRBD1 (6 bases). In germline, CDR1 is SQVTM, CDR2 ANQGSEA. The CDR3 sequence is 13 residues long. Trimming took off 6 bases at V and 4 bases at J, with 15 bases between the two ends. This chain's CDR3 is CSVGLGGGYGYTF. As DNA, the CDR3 is TGCAGCGTAGGATTAGGGGGGGGCTATGGCTACACCTTC.

The V call is TRBV10-3, the J call TRBJ1-2, with D unresolved. From germline, CDR1 is ENHRY and CDR2 SYGVKD. V lost 8 bases to trimming and J lost 3 bases, with 13 bases between them. This CDR3 region has 13 residues. The CDR3 region has the DNA TGTGCCATCGATCCGACCGGAGACTATGGCTACACCTTC. It encodes CAIDPTGDYGYTF.

The chain carries TRBV9 and TRBJ1-4; maybe TRBD1 (5 bases). This CDR3 contains 16 residues. The V gene's germline CDR1 is SGDLS and CDR2 YYNGEE. The ends were cut back, 4 bases at V and 8 bases at J, with 21 bases in the middle. The CDR3 spells CASSPRTGGSGEKLFF. The CDR3 DNA follows: TGTGCCAGCAGCCCCCGGACCGGGGGGTCAGGAGAAAAACTGTTTTTT.

The chain recombines TRBV30 with TRBJ1-5, with 7 bases lining up with TRBD1. Germline loops: CDR1 GTSNPN, CDR2 SVGIG (reference sequence). Germline trimming cut 2 bases from V and 4 bases from J; bases unmatched to any gene: 8. The CDR3 covers 15 residues. In DNA form, the CDR3 reads TGTGCCTGGAGTTATCCGGGACAGCAGAATCAGCCCCAGCATTTT. As protein: CAWSYPGQQNQPQHF.

This rearrangement joins TRBV7-9 to TRBJ1-1, with 9 positions matching TRBD1. With V trimmed by 5 bases and J by 8 bases, 9 bases remained unmatched. The CDR3 contains 14 residues. The germline CDR1 and CDR2 sequences are SEHNR and FQNEAQ (reference sequence). The CDR3 loop reads CASSVGTGWGEAFF. The CDR3 region has the DNA TGTGCCAGCAGCGTTGGGACAGGGTGGGGAGAAGCTTTCTTT.

The chain has TRBV7-6 and TRBJ2-5; possibly TRBD2 for D (7 bases). Germline CDR1 SGHVS, CDR2 FNYEAQ. CDR3 size: 15 residues. V gave up 2 bases and J gave up 1 base, with 11 bases separating them. The CDR3 DNA is TGTGCCAGCAGCTTACGCGGGGGCTCCCAAGAGACCCAGTACTTC. Protein product: CASSLRGGSQETQYF.